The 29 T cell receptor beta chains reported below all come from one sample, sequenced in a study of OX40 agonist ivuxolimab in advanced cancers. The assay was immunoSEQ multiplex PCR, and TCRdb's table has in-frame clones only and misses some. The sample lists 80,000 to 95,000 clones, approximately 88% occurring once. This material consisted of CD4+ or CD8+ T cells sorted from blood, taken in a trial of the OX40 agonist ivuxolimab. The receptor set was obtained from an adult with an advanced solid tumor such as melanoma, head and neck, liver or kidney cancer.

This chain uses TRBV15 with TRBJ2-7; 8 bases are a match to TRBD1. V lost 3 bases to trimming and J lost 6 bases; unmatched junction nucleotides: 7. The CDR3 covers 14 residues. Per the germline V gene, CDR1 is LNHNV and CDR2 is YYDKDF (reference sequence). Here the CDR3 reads CATSRDRVTGEQYF. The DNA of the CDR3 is TGTGCCACCAGCAGGGACAGGGTCACTGGCGAGCAGTACTTC.

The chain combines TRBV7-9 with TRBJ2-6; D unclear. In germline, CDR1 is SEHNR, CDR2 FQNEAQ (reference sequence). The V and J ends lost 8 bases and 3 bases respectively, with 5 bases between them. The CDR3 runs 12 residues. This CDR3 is CASDYGANVLTF. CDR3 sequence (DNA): TGTGCCAGCGATTATGGGGCCAACGTCCTGACTTTC.

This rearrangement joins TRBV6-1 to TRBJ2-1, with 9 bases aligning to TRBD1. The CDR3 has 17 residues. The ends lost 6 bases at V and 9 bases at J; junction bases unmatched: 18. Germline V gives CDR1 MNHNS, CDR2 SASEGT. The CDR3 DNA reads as TGTGCCAGCAGAGAATATGGCGGGACAGGGTTGGGCAGTGAGCAGTTCTTC. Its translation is CASREYGGTGLGSEQFF.

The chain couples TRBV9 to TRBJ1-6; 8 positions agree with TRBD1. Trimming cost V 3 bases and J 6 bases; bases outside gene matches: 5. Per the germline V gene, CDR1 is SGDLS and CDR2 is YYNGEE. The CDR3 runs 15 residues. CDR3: CASSEAGTGNSPLHF. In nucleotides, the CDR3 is TGTGCCAGCAGCGAGGCGGGGACAGGTAATTCACCCCTCCACTTT.

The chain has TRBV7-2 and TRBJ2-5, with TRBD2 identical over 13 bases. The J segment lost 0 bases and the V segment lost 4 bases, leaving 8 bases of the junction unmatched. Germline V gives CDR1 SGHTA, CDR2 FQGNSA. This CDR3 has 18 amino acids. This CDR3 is CASSYPGLAGPYQETQYF. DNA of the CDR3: TGTGCCAGCAGCTATCCGGGACTAGCGGGGCCGTACCAAGAGACCCAGTACTTC.

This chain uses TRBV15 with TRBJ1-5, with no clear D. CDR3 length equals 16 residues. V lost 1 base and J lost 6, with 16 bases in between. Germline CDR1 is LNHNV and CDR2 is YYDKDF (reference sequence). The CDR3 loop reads CATSRALSAAFQPQHF. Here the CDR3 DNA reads TGTGCCACCAGCAGAGCCTTGTCGGCCGCTTTTCAGCCCCAGCATTTT.

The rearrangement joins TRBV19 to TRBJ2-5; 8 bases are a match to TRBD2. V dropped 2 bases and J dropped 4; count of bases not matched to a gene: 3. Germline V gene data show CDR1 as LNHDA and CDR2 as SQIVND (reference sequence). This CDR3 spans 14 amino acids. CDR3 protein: CASSITGGGETQYF. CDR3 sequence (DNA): TGTGCCAGTAGTATAACGGGAGGGGGAGAGACCCAGTACTTC.

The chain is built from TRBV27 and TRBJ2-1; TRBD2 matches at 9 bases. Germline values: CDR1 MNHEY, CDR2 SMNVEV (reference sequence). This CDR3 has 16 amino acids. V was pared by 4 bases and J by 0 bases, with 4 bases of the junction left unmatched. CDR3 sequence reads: CASSSVAGVSYNEQFF. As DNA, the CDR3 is TGTGCCAGCAGTTCCGTAGCGGGAGTCTCCTACAATGAGCAGTTCTTC.

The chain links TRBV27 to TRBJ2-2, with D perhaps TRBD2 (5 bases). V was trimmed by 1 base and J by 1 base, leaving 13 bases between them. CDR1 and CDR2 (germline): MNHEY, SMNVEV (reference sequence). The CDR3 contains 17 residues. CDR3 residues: CASSLWLGAGNTGELFF. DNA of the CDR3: TGTGCCAGCAGTTTATGGCTGGGCGCGGGGAACACCGGGGAGCTGTTTTTT.

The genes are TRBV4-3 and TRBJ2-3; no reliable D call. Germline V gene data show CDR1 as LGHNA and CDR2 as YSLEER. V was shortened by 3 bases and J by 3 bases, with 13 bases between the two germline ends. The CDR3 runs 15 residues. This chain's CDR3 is CASSQSLWVTDTQYF. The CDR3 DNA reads TGCGCCAGCAGCCAGTCTTTGTGGGTTACAGATACGCAGTATTTT.

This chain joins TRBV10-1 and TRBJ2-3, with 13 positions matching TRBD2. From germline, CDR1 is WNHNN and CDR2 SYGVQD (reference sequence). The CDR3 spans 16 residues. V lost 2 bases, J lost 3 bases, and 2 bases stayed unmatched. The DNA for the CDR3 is TGCGCCAGCAGTGAGAGGACTAGCGGGAGAACAGATACGCAGTATTTT. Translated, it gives CASSERTSGRTDTQYF.

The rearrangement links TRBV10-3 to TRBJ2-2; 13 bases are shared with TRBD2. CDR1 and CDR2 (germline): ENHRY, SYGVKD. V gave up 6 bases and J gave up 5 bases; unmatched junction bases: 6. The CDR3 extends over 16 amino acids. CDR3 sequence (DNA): TGTGCCATCAGCGACCCGGGACTAGCGGGAACCGGGGAGCTGTTTTTT. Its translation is CAISDPGLAGTGELFF.

The CDR3 DNA is TGTGCCAGCAGTTTATTGGTAACGACAGGAAATGAAAAACTGTTTTTT. Its protein product is CASSLLVTTGNEKLFF. V is TRBV28 and J is TRBJ1-4; a possible D gene is TRBD1 (6 bases). The germline CDR1 and CDR2 sequences are MDHEN and SYDVKM. CDR3 length: 16 residues. Trimming removed 1 base from V and 5 bases from J, with 14 bases in between. The full variable domain, with the rest looked up from reference TRBV28 and TRBJ1-4, is DVKVTQSSRYLVKRTGEKVFLECVQDMDHENMFWYRQDPGLGLRLIYFSYDVKMKEKGDIPEGYSVSREKKERFSLILESASTNQTSMYLCASSLLVTTGNEKLFFGSGTQLSVL.

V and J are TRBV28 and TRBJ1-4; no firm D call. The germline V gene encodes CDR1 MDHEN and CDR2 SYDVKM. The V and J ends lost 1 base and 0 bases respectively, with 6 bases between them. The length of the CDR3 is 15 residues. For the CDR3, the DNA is TGTGCCAGCAGTTTATTAAGAGCAACTAATGAAAAACTGTTTTTT. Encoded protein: CASSLLRATNEKLFF.

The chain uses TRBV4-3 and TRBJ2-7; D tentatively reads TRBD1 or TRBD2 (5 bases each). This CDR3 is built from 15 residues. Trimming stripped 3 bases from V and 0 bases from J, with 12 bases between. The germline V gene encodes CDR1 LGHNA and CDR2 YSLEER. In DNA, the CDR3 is TGCGCCAGCAGCCAGGGCACGGGGCGCTCCTACGAGCAGTACTTC. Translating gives CASSQGTGRSYEQYF.

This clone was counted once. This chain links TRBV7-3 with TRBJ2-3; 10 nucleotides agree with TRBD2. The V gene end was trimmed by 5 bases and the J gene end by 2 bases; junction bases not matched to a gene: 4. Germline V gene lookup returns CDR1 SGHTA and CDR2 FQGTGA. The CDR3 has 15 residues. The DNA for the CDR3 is TGTGCCAGCAGCCCTAGCGGGGGTTTCACAGATACGCAGTATTTT. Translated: CASSPSGGFTDTQYF. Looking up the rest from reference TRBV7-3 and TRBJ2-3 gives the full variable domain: GAGVSQTPSNKVTEKGKYVELRCDPISGHTALYWYRQSLGQGPEFLIYFQGTGAADDSGLPNDRFFAVRPEGSVSTLKIQRTERGDSAVYLCASSPSGGFTDTQYFGPGTRLTVL.

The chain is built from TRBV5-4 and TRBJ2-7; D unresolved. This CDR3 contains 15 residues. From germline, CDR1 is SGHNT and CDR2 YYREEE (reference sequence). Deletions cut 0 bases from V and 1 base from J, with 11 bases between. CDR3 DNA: TGTGCCAGCAGCTTGGGTATCCTAGGGTCCTACGAGCAGTACTTC. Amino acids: CASSLGILGSYEQYF.

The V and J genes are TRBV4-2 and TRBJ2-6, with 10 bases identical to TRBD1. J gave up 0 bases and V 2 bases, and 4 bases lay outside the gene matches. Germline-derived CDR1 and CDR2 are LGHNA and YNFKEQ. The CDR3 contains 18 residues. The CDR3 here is CASSQRDRGPSGANVLTF. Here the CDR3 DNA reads TGTGCCAGCAGCCAAAGGGACAGGGGCCCCTCTGGGGCCAACGTCCTGACTTTC.

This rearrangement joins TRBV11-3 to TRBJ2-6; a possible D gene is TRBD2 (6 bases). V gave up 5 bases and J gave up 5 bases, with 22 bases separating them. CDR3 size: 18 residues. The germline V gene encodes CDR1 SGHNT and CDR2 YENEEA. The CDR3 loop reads CASSRGSSRQSRANVLTF. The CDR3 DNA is TGTGCCAGCAGCCGGGGGTCATCTCGACAAAGTCGGGCCAACGTCCTGACTTTC. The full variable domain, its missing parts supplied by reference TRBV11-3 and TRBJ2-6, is EAGVVQSPRYKIIEKKQPVAFWCNPISGHNTLYWYLQNLGQGPELLIRYENEEAVDDSQLPKDRFSAERLKGVDSTLKIQPAELGDSAVYLCASSRGSSRQSRANVLTFGAGSRLTVL.

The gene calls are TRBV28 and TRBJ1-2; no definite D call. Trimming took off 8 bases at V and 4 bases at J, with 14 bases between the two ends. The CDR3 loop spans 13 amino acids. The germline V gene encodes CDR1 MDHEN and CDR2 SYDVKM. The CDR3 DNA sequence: TGTGCCAGCCACTTCGGGCTTGGCTATGGCTACACCTTC. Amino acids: CASHFGLGYGYTF.

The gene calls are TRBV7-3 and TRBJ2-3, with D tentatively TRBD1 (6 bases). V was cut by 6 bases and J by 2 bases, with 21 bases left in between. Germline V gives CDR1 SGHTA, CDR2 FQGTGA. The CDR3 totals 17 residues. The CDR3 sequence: CASSWMGAPAFTDTQYF. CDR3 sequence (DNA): TGTGCCAGCAGTTGGATGGGGGCCCCAGCTTTCACAGATACGCAGTATTTT.

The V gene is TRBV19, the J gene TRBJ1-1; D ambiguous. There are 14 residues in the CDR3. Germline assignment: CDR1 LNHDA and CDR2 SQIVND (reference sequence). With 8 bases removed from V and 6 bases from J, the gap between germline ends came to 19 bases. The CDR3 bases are TGTGCCAGTCTCGCTTTGGGGTTGGTCCCTGAAGCTTTCTTT. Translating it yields CASLALGLVPEAFF. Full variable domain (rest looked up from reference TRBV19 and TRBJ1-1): DGGITQSPKYLFRKEGQNVTLSCEQNLNHDAMYWYRQDPGQGLRLIYYSQIVNDFQKGDIAEGYSVSREKKESFPLTVTSAQKNPTAFYLCASLALGLVPEAFFGQGTRLTVV.

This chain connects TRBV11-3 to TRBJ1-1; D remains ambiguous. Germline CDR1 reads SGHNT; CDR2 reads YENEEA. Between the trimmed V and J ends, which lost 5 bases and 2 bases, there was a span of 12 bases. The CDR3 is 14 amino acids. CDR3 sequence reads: CASSQDGRNTEAFF. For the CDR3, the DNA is TGTGCCAGCAGCCAAGACGGGAGAAACACTGAAGCTTTCTTT.

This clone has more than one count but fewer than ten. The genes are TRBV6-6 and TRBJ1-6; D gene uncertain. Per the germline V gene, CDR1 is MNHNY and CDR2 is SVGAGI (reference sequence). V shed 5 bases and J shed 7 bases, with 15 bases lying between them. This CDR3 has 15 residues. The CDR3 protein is CASSKARGANSPLHF. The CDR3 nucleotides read TGTGCCAGCAGTAAGGCCCGGGGAGCAAATTCACCCCTCCACTTT.

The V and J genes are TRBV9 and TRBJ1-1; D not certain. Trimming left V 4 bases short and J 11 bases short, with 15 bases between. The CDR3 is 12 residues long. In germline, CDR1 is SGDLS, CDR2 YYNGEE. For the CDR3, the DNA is TGTGCCAGCAGCCCCCGGATGATTGGCGCTTTCTTT. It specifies CASSPRMIGAFF.

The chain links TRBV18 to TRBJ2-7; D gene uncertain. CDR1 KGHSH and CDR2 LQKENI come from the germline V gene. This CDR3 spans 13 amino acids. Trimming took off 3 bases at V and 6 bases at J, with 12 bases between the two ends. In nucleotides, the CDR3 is TGTGCCAGCTCACCCGGAAGGTTCGGCGAGCAGTACTTC. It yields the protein CASSPGRFGEQYF.

The CDR3, as DNA: TGTGCCAGCTCCCCCTCGAGGAGTAGCAATCAGCCCCAGCATTTT. It is translated as CASSPSRSSNQPQHF. The chain couples TRBV18 to TRBJ1-5; D remains unclear. The CDR3 loop spans 15 amino acids. From germline, CDR1 is KGHSH and CDR2 LQKENI. Trimming took 6 bases from V and 0 from J, leaving 12 bases between them. The full variable domain, its missing parts supplied by reference TRBV18 and TRBJ1-5, is NAGVMQNPRHLVRRRGQEARLRCSPMKGHSHVYWYRQLPEEGLKFMVYLQKENIIDESGMPKERFSAEFPKEGPSILRIQQVVRGDSAAYFCASSPSRSSNQPQHFGDGTRLSIL.

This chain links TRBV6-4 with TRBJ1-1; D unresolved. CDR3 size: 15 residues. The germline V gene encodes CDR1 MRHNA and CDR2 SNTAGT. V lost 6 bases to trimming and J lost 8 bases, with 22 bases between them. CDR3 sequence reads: CASRPMGSSYSEAFF. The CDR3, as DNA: TGTGCCAGCAGACCCATGGGATCGTCCTACTCCGAAGCTTTCTTT.

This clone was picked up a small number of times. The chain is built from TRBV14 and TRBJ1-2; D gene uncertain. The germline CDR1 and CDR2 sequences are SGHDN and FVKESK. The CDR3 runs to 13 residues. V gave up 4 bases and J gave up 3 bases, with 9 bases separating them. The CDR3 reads CASSRSPDYGYTF. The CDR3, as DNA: TGTGCCAGCAGCCGAAGCCCTGACTATGGCTACACCTTC.